This T cell receptor beta chain derives from a study of blood T cell repertoires in COVID-19 (dated by TCRdb to between 2020 and 2021). For the wider study: Samples covering the acute and convalescent phases of COVID-19 were provided by collaborators in the United States, Italy and Spain. The material from the prospective study consisted of cDNA or gDNA derived from T cells, B-cell-depleted T cells, or PBMCs. Where HLA class I and class II types were available, the types were taken from metadata supplied by the sample provider, not from assay-based typing. A freely available public database, intended as a resource for researchers studying the immune response to SARS-CoV-2, is where the repertoires were released. The sample metadata nearly always contained a de-identified subject ID, COVID-19 status, age in years and sex. Subjects who had been exposed to COVID-19, were actively infected with it, or had recovered from it provided the deeply sampled blood TCRbeta repertoires that made up the dataset. The samples were drawn from the first 160 participants of the ongoing ImmuneRACE study and from over 950 subjects provided by 6 global collaborators. Beyond this particular receptor, the publication reports: How much clinical and demographic metadata was included differed by source and by participant, and the metadata was provided uncurated.

The immunoSEQ Assay, a bias-controlled multiplex PCR, was used to amplify TCRbeta CDR3 regions from genomic DNA. From the authors' description of their analysis: The number of nucleated cells in each sample was estimated from the amplification of reference gene primers within the assay. Sequence reads were collapsed and filtered to measure the absolute abundance of every unique TCRbeta CDR3 rearrangement. For each sample, productive Simpson clonality was calculated as the square root of Simpson's diversity index across productive rearrangements. The clones in this table, taken by TCRdb from immuneACCESS, are in-frame only. Not every clone is retained; where verified, under half of the shortfall comes from an unresolved V gene, and the cause of the rest is unknown. That table furnishes V, J and clone size, whereas the DNA furnished D and trimming. Present in this sample are approximately 97,000 clones, approximately 91% of which were seen just once. 4.2% of the sample belongs to the ten largest clones.

The CDR3 spans 14 residues, from the cysteine through the phenylalanine. The kept DNA is CDR3 alone, 42 bases in frame from the first base. From a lookup of the germline V gene, CDR1 and CDR2 are KGHSH and LQKENI. V sheds 2 bases and J sheds 5 bases, leaving 12 bases between their ends. Whole blood was collected in K2EDTA tubes by collaborating institutions according to the institutions' own protocols. For TCRbeta analysis, collaborators shipped samples as frozen whole blood, isolated PBMCs, or DNA extracted from either of those sample types. About this clone itself: The clone's antigen remains unknown. Base qualities are not recorded, but no much larger clone differs from it by a single base.

This receptor chain uses TRBV18 and TRBJ1-2; the D gene assignment is ambiguous. The sequenced sample was peripheral blood. The receptor was derived from a man aged 18 to 30 with acute or convalescent COVID-19. The DNA sequence is as follows: TGTGCCAGCTCACCATCTCGTACGGGGTATGGCTACACCTTC. Translated, it gives CASSPSRTGYGYTF.